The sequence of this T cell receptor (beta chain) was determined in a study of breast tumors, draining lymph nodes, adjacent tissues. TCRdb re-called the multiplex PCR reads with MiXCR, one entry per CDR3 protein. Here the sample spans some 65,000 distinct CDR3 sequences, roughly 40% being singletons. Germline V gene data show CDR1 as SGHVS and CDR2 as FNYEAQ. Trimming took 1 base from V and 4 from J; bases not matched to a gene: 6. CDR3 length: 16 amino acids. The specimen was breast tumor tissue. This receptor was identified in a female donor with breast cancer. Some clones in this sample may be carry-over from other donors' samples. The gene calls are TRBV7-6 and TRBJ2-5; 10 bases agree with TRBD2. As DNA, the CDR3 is TGTGCCAGCAGCTTAGGAGCGGGAGGGAGGAGAGAGACCCAGTACTTC. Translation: CASSLGAGGRRETQYF.